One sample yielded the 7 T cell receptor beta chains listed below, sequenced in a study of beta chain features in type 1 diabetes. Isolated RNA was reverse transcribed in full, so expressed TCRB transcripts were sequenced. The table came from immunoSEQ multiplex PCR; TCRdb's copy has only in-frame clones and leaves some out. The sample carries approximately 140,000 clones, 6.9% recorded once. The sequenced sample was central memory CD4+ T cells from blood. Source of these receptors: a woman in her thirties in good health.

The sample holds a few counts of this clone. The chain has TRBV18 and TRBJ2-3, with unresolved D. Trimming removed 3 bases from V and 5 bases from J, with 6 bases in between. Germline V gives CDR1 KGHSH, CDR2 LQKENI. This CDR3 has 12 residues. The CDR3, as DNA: TGTGCCAGCTCACCTTTTCAAGATACGCAGTATTTT. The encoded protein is CASSPFQDTQYF.

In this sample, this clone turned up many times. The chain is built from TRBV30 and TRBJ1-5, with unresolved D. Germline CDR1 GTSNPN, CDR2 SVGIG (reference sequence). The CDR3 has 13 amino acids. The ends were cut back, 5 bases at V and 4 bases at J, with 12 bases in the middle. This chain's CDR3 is CAWAVAGNQPQHF. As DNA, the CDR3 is TGTGCCTGGGCGGTCGCGGGAAATCAGCCCCAGCATTTT.

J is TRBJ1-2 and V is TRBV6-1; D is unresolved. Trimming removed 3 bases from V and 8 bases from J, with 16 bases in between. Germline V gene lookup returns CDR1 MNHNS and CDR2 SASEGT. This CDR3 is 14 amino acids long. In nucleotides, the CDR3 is TGTGCCAGCAGTGACTTAACTGAGGGCATAGGCTACACCTTC. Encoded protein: CASSDLTEGIGYTF.

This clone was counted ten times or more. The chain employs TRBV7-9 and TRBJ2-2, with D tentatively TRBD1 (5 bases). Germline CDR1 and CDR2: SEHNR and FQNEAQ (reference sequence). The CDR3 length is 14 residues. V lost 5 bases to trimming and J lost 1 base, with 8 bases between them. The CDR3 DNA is TGTGCCAGCAGCCATGGACAGAACACCGGGGAGCTGTTTTTT. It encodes CASSHGQNTGELFF.

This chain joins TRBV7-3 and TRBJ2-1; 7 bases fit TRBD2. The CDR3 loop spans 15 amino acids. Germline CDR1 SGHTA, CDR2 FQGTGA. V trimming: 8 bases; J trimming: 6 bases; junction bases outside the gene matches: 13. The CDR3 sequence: CASSLFAGDRNEQFF. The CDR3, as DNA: TGTGCCAGCTCCCTATTTGCGGGAGACCGCAATGAGCAGTTCTTC.

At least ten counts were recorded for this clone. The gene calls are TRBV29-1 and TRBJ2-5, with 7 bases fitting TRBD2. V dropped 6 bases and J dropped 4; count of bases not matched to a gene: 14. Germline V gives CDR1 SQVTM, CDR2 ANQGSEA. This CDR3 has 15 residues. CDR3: CSVNRGDVIGETQYF. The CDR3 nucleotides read TGCAGCGTGAATCGGGGGGATGTAATTGGAGAGACCCAGTACTTC.

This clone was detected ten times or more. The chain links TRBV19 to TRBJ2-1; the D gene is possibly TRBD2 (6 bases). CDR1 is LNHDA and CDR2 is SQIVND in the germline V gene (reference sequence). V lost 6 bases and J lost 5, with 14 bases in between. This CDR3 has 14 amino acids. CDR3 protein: CASSLQAGNNEQFF. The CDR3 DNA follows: TGTGCCAGTAGCCTCCAAGCGGGTAACAATGAGCAGTTCTTC.